Sequencing of this TCR beta chain was carried out in a study of T cell responses to AZD1222 COVID-19 vaccine. A word on this clone: Its antigen remains unknown.

TCRdb's copy holds only in-frame clones and misses some; the assay was immunoSEQ multiplex PCR. The profile shows about 100,000 clones, 86% of them singletons. The germline V and J ends were trimmed by 1 base and 7 bases, with 6 bases remaining between them. This CDR3 contains 12 residues. General observations from the study: AZD1222 recipients seropositive at baseline numbered only 6 or 7. Clonal diversity may have been underestimated, and the donors were mostly white British, with more females than males. Among vaccine-associated CD4 TCRs, coverage spanned spike, with dominance at 160-218 and 743-854.

This clonotype was obtained from an adult who received the MenACWY meningococcal vaccine as a control. The sample here was peripheral blood, taken 28 days after the second dose of the MenACWY control vaccine. The chain employs TRBV12-3 or TRBV12-4 and TRBJ2-3; D remains unclear. CDR3 nucleotides: TGTGCCAGCAGTTTAGGCGAGAATACGCAGTATTTT. This encodes CASSLGENTQYF.